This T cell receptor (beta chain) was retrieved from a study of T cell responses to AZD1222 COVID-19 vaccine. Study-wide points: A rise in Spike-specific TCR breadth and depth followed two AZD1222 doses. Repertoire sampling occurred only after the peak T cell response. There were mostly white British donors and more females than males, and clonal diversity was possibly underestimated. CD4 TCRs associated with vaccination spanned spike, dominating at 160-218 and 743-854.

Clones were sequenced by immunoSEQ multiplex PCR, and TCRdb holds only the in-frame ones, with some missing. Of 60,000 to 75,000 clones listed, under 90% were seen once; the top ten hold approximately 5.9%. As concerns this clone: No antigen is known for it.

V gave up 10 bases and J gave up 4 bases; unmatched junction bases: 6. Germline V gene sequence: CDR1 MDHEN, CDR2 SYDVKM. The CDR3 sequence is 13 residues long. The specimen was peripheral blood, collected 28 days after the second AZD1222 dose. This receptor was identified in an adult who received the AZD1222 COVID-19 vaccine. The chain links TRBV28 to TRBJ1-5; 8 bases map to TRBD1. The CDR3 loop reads CATWTGYNQPQHF. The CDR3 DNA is TGTGCCACCTGGACAGGGTATAATCAGCCCCAGCATTTT.